Each of the 3 T cell receptor beta chains below was sequenced from the same sample in a study of regulatory T cells in long-lasting Graves disease. The sample's time point: newly diagnosed GD, antithyroid drugs for less than 3 months. Generation of the TCR library employed RNA extracted from PBMCs. With iRepertoire HTBI primers and Arm-PCR of CDR3 regions, TCR beta libraries were built. TCRdb fed the multiplex PCR reads into MiXCR, producing one record per CDR3 protein. The sample consists of around 480,000 distinct CDR3 sequences, roughly 16% of them appearing once. This same sample was also taken into another study, of T cells in Graves' hyperthyroidism and ophthalmopathy.

The specimen comprised peripheral blood mononuclear cells (PBMCs), sampled at new diagnosis, from a patient treated with antithyroid drugs. These receptors were taken from a middle-aged woman with Graves disease.

The J gene is TRBJ1-2, the V gene TRBV6-2 or TRBV6-3; 7 positions match TRBD1. Looked up from germline, CDR1 is MNHEY and CDR2 is SVGEGT. V shed 5 bases and J 4 bases; nucleotides not matched to a gene: 16. The CDR3 length is 17 residues. The CDR3 DNA reads TGTGCCAGCAGTGCCCAGGGGGGACTCAAGAGCCCCTATGGCTACACCTTC. Residues: CASSAQGGLKSPYGYTF.

This chain joins TRBV12-3 or TRBV12-4 and TRBJ1-5; 7 positions agree with TRBD1. The CDR3 has 13 amino acids. V was pared by 5 bases and J by 7 bases, with 5 bases of the junction left unmatched. The CDR3 sequence: CASSPRTGQPQHF. The DNA of the CDR3 is TGTGCCAGCAGTCCCCGGACAGGACAGCCCCAGCATTTT.

At least ten counts were recorded for this clonotype. This chain uses TRBV30 with TRBJ1-4, with D possibly TRBD1 on 5 matching bases. CDR1 is GTSNPN and CDR2 is SVGIG in the germline V gene (reference sequence). V was clipped by 3 bases and J by 2 bases, with 13 bases between them. This CDR3 contains 15 residues. The CDR3 reads CAWSPQGGTNEKLFF. The CDR3 DNA reads as TGTGCCTGGAGCCCGCAGGGAGGGACTAATGAAAAACTGTTTTTT.